These 31 T cell receptor beta chains were all obtained from the same sample, sequenced in a study of blood T cell repertoires in COVID-19. This table comes from immunoSEQ multiplex PCR, and its TCRdb copy is limited to in-frame clones, with some not included. This sample has about 480,000 clones, with roughly 90% found just once. Material: peripheral blood. The receptor source for this set is a woman aged 30 to 39 with acute or convalescent COVID-19.

This chain connects TRBV6-5 to TRBJ1-2; 9 positions match TRBD1. The CDR3 loop spans 15 amino acids. Germline V gene data show CDR1 as MNHEY and CDR2 as SVGAGI. J was trimmed by 6 bases and V by 2 bases; bases with no gene match: 7. CDR3 bases: TGTGCCAGCAGTTACAGACACAGGGGGCTGGATGGCTACACCTTC. It specifies CASSYRHRGLDGYTF.

The chain employs TRBV6-5 and TRBJ1-6; tentative D call: TRBD1 (5 bases). The CDR3 loop spans 15 amino acids. V gave up 8 bases and J gave up 6 bases, with 17 bases separating them. Germline V gene data show CDR1 as MNHEY and CDR2 as SVGAGI. As DNA, the CDR3 is TGTGCCAGCTGGACGGGTATGACAGTTAATTCACCCCTCCACTTT. This translates into CASWTGMTVNSPLHF.

A few counts support this clone. The DNA of the CDR3 is TGTGCCAGCAGACGGCCGGGAGGTCCCCTAGAAGCTTTCTTT. It yields the protein CASRRPGGPLEAFF. This chain links TRBV11-2 with TRBJ1-1; D gene unclear. Germline V lookup: CDR1 SGHAT, CDR2 FQNNGV. The ends were cut back, 6 bases at V and 8 bases at J, with 19 bases in the middle. This CDR3 is 14 amino acids long.

The count of this clone is one. This chain joins TRBV5-5 and TRBJ1-2, with unresolved D. The CDR3 covers 14 residues. Trimming pared 4 bases from V and 4 bases from J, leaving 14 bases between. Germline CDR1 and CDR2: SGHKS and YYEKEE (reference sequence). This chain's CDR3 is CASSTLDSSYGYTF. The CDR3 coding sequence is TGTGCCAGCAGCACCTTGGACTCTTCCTATGGCTACACCTTC.

The chain is built from TRBV4-1 and TRBJ1-2, with 9 nucleotides matching TRBD1. J lost 4 bases, V lost 4 bases, and 7 bases had no gene match. Germline assignment: CDR1 MGHRA and CDR2 YSYEKL. The length of the CDR3 is 15 residues. CDR3 region: CASSPGGTGSYGYTF. The CDR3 DNA sequence: TGCGCCAGCAGCCCCGGGGGGACAGGGAGCTATGGCTACACCTTC.

J is TRBJ2-2 and V is TRBV2; D might be TRBD2 (6 bases). V lost 2 bases, J lost 5 bases, and 12 bases lay in between. The CDR3 totals 15 residues. In germline, CDR1 is SNHLY, CDR2 FYNNEI. The CDR3 region is CASSERDGGTGELFF. Here the CDR3 DNA reads TGTGCCAGCAGTGAAAGGGACGGGGGAACCGGGGAGCTGTTTTTT.

The genes are TRBV7-3 and TRBJ2-3; D remains unclear. V dropped 4 bases and J dropped 1 base, with 9 bases sitting between them. Germline V gene data show CDR1 as SGHTA and CDR2 as FQGTGA. The CDR3 runs 14 residues. CDR3 sequence: CASSSDGGTDTQYF. In nucleotides, the CDR3 is TGTGCCAGCAGCTCTGACGGAGGCACAGATACGCAGTATTTT.

The chain links TRBV7-9 to TRBJ2-5; no firm D call. The CDR3 length is 16 residues. The germline V gene encodes CDR1 SEHNR and CDR2 FQNEAQ (reference sequence). The germline V and J ends were trimmed by 5 bases and 5 bases, with 21 bases remaining between them. CDR3 DNA: TGTGCCAGCAGCCTCACCGAAGACGGGTTTGGGGAGACCCAGTACTTC. This encodes CASSLTEDGFGETQYF.

The chain combines TRBV3-1 (or the pseudogene TRBV3-2) with TRBJ2-1; possibly TRBD1 for D (6 bases). The germline CDR1 and CDR2 sequences are LGHDT and YNNKEL (reference sequence). V lost 0 bases, J lost 7 bases, and 28 bases lay in between. There are 20 residues in the CDR3. The CDR3 DNA reads TGTGCCAGCAGCCAAGATTCGATCGACCCGGGGACAACGCATAGTAATGAGCAGTTCTTC. Its protein product is CASSQDSIDPGTTHSNEQFF.

V and J are TRBV29-1 and TRBJ2-5, with D perhaps matching TRBD1 (5 bases). CDR1 and CDR2 (germline): SQVTM, ANQGSEA. Trimming cost V 1 base and J 5 bases, with 11 bases left between them. The CDR3 consists of 13 residues. CDR3 region: CSVEVGVWETQYF. In nucleotides, the CDR3 is TGCAGCGTTGAAGTAGGGGTGTGGGAGACCCAGTACTTC. Complete variable domain (other parts from reference TRBV29-1 and TRBJ2-5): SAVISQKPSRDICQRGTSLTIQCQVDSQVTMMFWYRQQPGQSLTLIATANQGSEATYESGFVIDKFPISRPNLTFSTLTVSNMSPEDSSIYLCSVEVGVWETQYFGPGTRLLVL.

The chain carries TRBV9 and TRBJ1-5, with D unclear. This CDR3 is built from 15 residues. Germline loops: CDR1 SGDLS, CDR2 YYNGEE. With 0 bases removed from V and 6 bases from J, the gap between germline ends came to 13 bases. The CDR3 spells CASSVGLGRGQPQHF. The CDR3 DNA reads as TGTGCCAGCAGCGTAGGGCTAGGCCGAGGTCAGCCCCAGCATTTT.

The V call is TRBV5-4, the J call TRBJ2-7, with no clear D. The CDR3 runs to 13 residues. Germline V CDR1 and CDR2: SGHNT, YYREEE (reference sequence). The V gene lost 0 bases and the J gene lost 5 bases, with 9 bases spanning the gap. The CDR3: CASSLGMSDEQYF. DNA for the CDR3: TGTGCCAGCAGCTTGGGGATGAGCGACGAGCAGTACTTC.

This chain links TRBV6-5 with TRBJ2-3; D call uncertain. Germline-derived CDR1 and CDR2 are MNHEY and SVGAGI. CDR3 length equals 13 residues. The V end lost 6 bases, the J end lost 3 bases, and 10 bases lay between the germline ends. Here the CDR3 DNA reads TGTGCCAGCAGGCCCGACTGGACAGATACGCAGTATTTT. This gives the protein CASRPDWTDTQYF.

In its sample, this clone was seen once. This chain links TRBV2 with TRBJ1-2; the match to TRBD1 covers 7 bases. The CDR3 covers 15 residues. From germline, CDR1 is SNHLY and CDR2 FYNNEI. V lost 6 bases and J lost 0; bases outside the gene matches: 7. The CDR3 reads CASREQGKANYGYTF. In nucleotides, the CDR3 is TGTGCCAGCAGGGAACAGGGGAAAGCTAACTATGGCTACACCTTC.

This clone showed up just a few times. This rearrangement joins TRBV5-1 to TRBJ2-3, with 10 bases aligning to TRBD1. This CDR3 comprises 13 residues. With 7 bases clipped from V and 2 bases from J, the junction kept 1 base outside the gene matches. Germline V gene data show CDR1 as SGHRS and CDR2 as YFSETQ. CDR3 bases: TGCGCCAGCGGGACAGGGGACACAGATACGCAGTATTTT. Amino acids: CASGTGDTDTQYF.

In its sample, this clone was seen once. The chain has TRBV19 and TRBJ1-2, with 11 bases lining up with TRBD1. Per the germline V gene, CDR1 is LNHDA and CDR2 is SQIVND (reference sequence). The CDR3 totals 14 residues. V shed 4 bases and J 6 bases; nucleotides not matched to a gene: 4. The CDR3 loop reads CASSTRTGGNGYTF. The DNA of the CDR3 is TGTGCCAGTAGTACAAGGACAGGGGGCAATGGCTACACCTTC.

This clone was counted a few times. This chain joins TRBV25-1 and TRBJ2-5; 8 bases match TRBD1. The V and J ends lost 5 bases and 4 bases, in that order; junction bases with no gene match: 0. From germline, CDR1 is MGHDK and CDR2 SYGVNS. The CDR3 sequence is 12 residues long. CDR3 coding DNA: TGTGCCAGCAGTACAGGGGGAGAGACCCAGTACTTC. Translated: CASSTGGETQYF.

The V gene is TRBV27, the J gene TRBJ1-6; 9 bases match TRBD1. Germline V gene data show CDR1 as MNHEY and CDR2 as SMNVEV (reference sequence). Trimming removed 6 bases from V and 9 bases from J; junction bases left unmatched: 12. This CDR3 is 16 amino acids long. The CDR3 loop reads CASRPLAQGASSPLHF. The CDR3, as DNA: TGTGCCAGCAGACCTCTCGCACAGGGGGCTTCTTCACCCCTCCACTTT.

V gene TRBV2 combines with J gene TRBJ1-3, with unresolved D. The CDR3 is made up of 16 amino acids. Germline loops: CDR1 SNHLY, CDR2 FYNNEI. V was shortened by 2 bases and J by 0 bases, with 11 bases between the two germline ends. This CDR3 reads CASSESPQISGNTIYF. The CDR3 DNA follows: TGTGCCAGCAGTGAAAGCCCTCAAATCTCTGGAAACACCATATATTTT. Supplemented by reference TRBV2 and TRBJ1-3, the full variable domain reads EPEVTQTPSHQVTQMGQEVILRCVPISNHLYFYWYRQILGQKVEFLVSFYNNEISEKSEIFDDQFSVERPDGSNFTLKIRSTKLEDSAMYFCASSESPQISGNTIYFGEGSWLTVV.

The gene calls are TRBV13 and TRBJ2-5; TRBD2 aligns across 12 bases. V trimming: 5 bases; J trimming: 5 bases; junction bases outside the gene matches: 6. The germline V gene has CDR1 PRHDT and CDR2 FYEKMQ (reference sequence). This CDR3 is built from 15 residues. The CDR3, as DNA: TGTGCCAGCAGCCCTAGCGGGGGGGCCAGGGAGACCCAGTACTTC. Amino acid sequence: CASSPSGGARETQYF.

V is TRBV30 and J is TRBJ1-2; D unclear. Germline V CDR1 and CDR2: GTSNPN, SVGIG (reference sequence). V was pared by 2 bases and J by 4 bases, with 8 bases between. This CDR3 is 12 amino acids long. The CDR3 spells CAWSPRGYGYTF. CDR3 bases: TGTGCCTGGAGTCCTCGGGGCTATGGCTACACCTTC.

This rearrangement joins TRBV5-1 to TRBJ2-3; maybe TRBD2 (5 bases). Trimming shortened V by 5 bases and J by 2 bases, and 15 bases separated the two germline ends. This CDR3 is 15 amino acids long. The V gene's germline CDR1 is SGHRS and CDR2 YFSETQ. CDR3 DNA: TGCGCCAGCAGTCCACACCGGGGAAACACAGATACGCAGTATTTT. Translated, it gives CASSPHRGNTDTQYF. Complete variable domain (other parts from reference TRBV5-1 and TRBJ2-3): KAGVTQTPRYLIKTRGQQVTLSCSPISGHRSVSWYQQTPGQGLQFLFEYFSETQRNKGNFPGRFSGRQFSNSRSEMNVSTLELGDSALYLCASSPHRGNTDTQYFGPGTRLTVL.

The genes are TRBV19 and TRBJ1-2; D uncertain. The CDR3 totals 12 residues. V dropped 6 bases and J dropped 8 bases, with 13 bases sitting between them. The V gene's germline CDR1 is LNHDA and CDR2 SQIVND (reference sequence). The CDR3 reads CASSGGPRGYTF. The CDR3 DNA sequence: TGTGCCAGTAGCGGAGGACCGCGGGGCTACACCTTC. Supplemented by reference TRBV19 and TRBJ1-2, the full variable domain reads DGGITQSPKYLFRKEGQNVTLSCEQNLNHDAMYWYRQDPGQGLRLIYYSQIVNDFQKGDIAEGYSVSREKKESFPLTVTSAQKNPTAFYLCASSGGPRGYTFGSGTRLTVV.

The chain uses TRBV18 and TRBJ1-5; 7 nucleotides align to TRBD1. Germline V lookup: CDR1 KGHSH, CDR2 LQKENI. This CDR3 spans 14 amino acids. The V gene end was trimmed by 2 bases and the J gene end by 6 bases; junction bases not matched to a gene: 4. The CDR3 region is CASSPDREAQPQHF. CDR3 in DNA: TGTGCCAGCTCACCAGACAGGGAAGCTCAGCCCCAGCATTTT.

This clone is labeled medium-sized (0.01 to 0.1%). The V gene is TRBV3-1 (or the pseudogene TRBV3-2), the J gene TRBJ2-2; the D is unclear. V was cut by 0 bases and J by 6 bases, with 11 bases left in between. The CDR3 is 15 amino acids. Germline-derived CDR1 and CDR2 are LGHDT and YNNKEL (reference sequence). CDR3 region: CASSQEYPEAGELFF. The CDR3 DNA reads as TGTGCCAGCAGCCAAGAATATCCTGAGGCCGGGGAGCTGTTTTTT.

The chain links TRBV15 to TRBJ1-5; D is uncertain. The CDR3 spans 15 residues. Trimming took off 0 bases at V and 5 bases at J, with 11 bases between the two ends. CDR1 is LNHNV, CDR2 YYDKDF, per germline (reference sequence). The CDR3 DNA reads TGTGCCACCAGCAGAGATAGCGAGGGAGATCAGCCCCAGCATTTT. It codes for CATSRDSEGDQPQHF.

This clone was recorded once. The sample has other DNA sequences that encode this CDR3 too. V usage is TRBV30 and J usage is TRBJ1-1; D ambiguous. The V gene's germline CDR1 is GTSNPN and CDR2 SVGIG (reference sequence). Deletions cut 0 bases from V and 5 bases from J, with 10 bases between. This CDR3 is built from 13 residues. DNA of the CDR3: TGTGCCTGGAGTGTAAACCGGGGAACTGAAGCTTTCTTT. It codes for CAWSVNRGTEAFF.

The genes are TRBV6-5 and TRBJ1-2; unclear D gene. The length of the CDR3 is 13 residues. The germline V gene encodes CDR1 MNHEY and CDR2 SVGAGI. With 3 bases removed from V and 4 bases from J, the gap between germline ends came to 9 bases. This CDR3 reads CASSYSGGYGYTF. In DNA form, the CDR3 reads TGTGCCAGCAGTTATTCGGGTGGCTATGGCTACACCTTC.

This clone was seen a handful of times. The chain employs TRBV10-3 and TRBJ1-1; TRBD1 aligns across 7 bases. CDR1 and CDR2 from the germline V gene are ENHRY and SYGVKD. The CDR3 is 15 residues long. The V and J ends lost 1 base and 4 bases, in that order; junction bases with no gene match: 6. As DNA, the CDR3 is TGTGCCATCAGTGAGTGGGACAGCCCGAGCACTGAAGCTTTCTTT. Translated: CAISEWDSPSTEAFF.

J is TRBJ2-7 and V is TRBV2; 9 nucleotides match TRBD1. The V and J ends lost 6 bases and 2 bases, in that order; junction bases with no gene match: 5. Germline-derived CDR1 and CDR2 are SNHLY and FYNNEI. CDR3 length: 14 amino acids. The CDR3 nucleotides are TGTGCCAGCAGGGGGACAGGGCCCCCCTACGAGCAGTACTTC. This codes for CASRGTGPPYEQYF.

This chain uses TRBV6-5 with TRBJ2-4; tentative D call: TRBD1 (5 bases). The CDR3 is made up of 13 amino acids. V lost 6 bases to trimming and J lost 11 bases, with 17 bases between them. The V gene's germline CDR1 is MNHEY and CDR2 SVGAGI. CDR3 amino acids: CASRYGPEGVQYF. The CDR3 bases are TGTGCCAGCAGATATGGGCCAGAAGGGGTTCAGTACTTC.